This TCR beta chain was obtained from a study of blood T cell repertoires in COVID-19. There are 11 residues in the CDR3. In germline, CDR1 is ENHRY, CDR2 SYGVKD. Note on this clone: One junction end disagrees with the germline gene, perhaps due to a read error.

TCRdb's table, derived via immunoSEQ multiplex PCR, lists solely in-frame clones and lacks some. The profile shows some 670,000 clones, more than 80% of them singletons. This sequence joins TRBV10-3 and TRBJ2-1, with TRBD1 as a possible D gene (6 bases). The receptor was derived from a woman between 18 and 29 years old with acute or convalescent COVID-19. Sequencing was carried out using peripheral blood. DNA of the CDR3: TGTGCCATCAGTGAGAAGGGGGTATGGGTCTTC. Translation gives CAISEKGVWVF.